The 27 T cell receptor beta chains below all came from one sample that was sequenced in a study of OX40 agonist ivuxolimab in advanced cancers. Some clones are missing from TCRdb's copy, which holds only in-frame ones; the method was immunoSEQ multiplex PCR. Among tens of thousands of clones listed, around nine tenths were seen once. This material consisted of CD4+ or CD8+ T cells sorted from blood, taken in a trial of the OX40 agonist ivuxolimab. The source is an adult with an advanced solid tumor such as melanoma, head and neck, liver or kidney cancer.

The gene calls are TRBV6-1 and TRBJ2-5; TRBD2 matches 11 bases. V lost 5 bases to trimming and J lost 5 bases; unmatched junction nucleotides: 4. CDR3 length equals 14 residues. Germline assignment: CDR1 MNHNS and CDR2 SASEGT. CDR3 loop: CASSPGLAAETQYF. Here the CDR3 DNA reads TGTGCCAGCAGTCCGGGACTAGCGGCGGAGACCCAGTACTTC.

J is TRBJ1-5 and V is TRBV21-1; the D segment call TRBD1 is taken from the table without a DNA check. TRBV21-1 is classified as a pseudogene. The CDR3 sequence is 17 residues long. CDR3 in DNA: TGTGCCAGCAGCAAAGGACTCCAGGGCTATAGCAATCAGCCCCAGCATTTT. Protein sequence: CASSKGLQGYSNQPQHF.

The chain carries TRBV7-9 and TRBJ1-3; D remains ambiguous. Trimming pared 5 bases from V and 4 bases from J, leaving 9 bases between. This CDR3 region has 13 residues. Germline V CDR1 and CDR2: SEHNR, FQNEAQ (reference sequence). Written as DNA, the CDR3 is TGTGCCAGCAGCCTAAATTCGGGAAACACCATATATTTT. This encodes CASSLNSGNTIYF.

This clone was picked up a small number of times. The chain combines TRBV5-1 with TRBJ2-7; D gene uncertain. Germline CDR1 and CDR2: SGHRS and YFSETQ. Trimming took 1 base from V and 2 from J, leaving 7 bases between them. This CDR3 contains 13 residues. The CDR3 DNA reads TGCGCCAGCAGCTTGAGGCAGACCTACGAGCAGTACTTC. It specifies CASSLRQTYEQYF.

The gene calls are TRBV5-6 and TRBJ2-1; possibly TRBD2 for D (5 bases). Germline V lookup: CDR1 SGHDT, CDR2 YYEEEE. V dropped 3 bases and J dropped 12 bases, with 16 bases sitting between them. This CDR3 contains 13 residues. The CDR3 is CASSSWERVGQFF. Here the CDR3 DNA reads TGTGCCAGCAGCTCATGGGAGAGGGTTGGGCAGTTCTTC.

The genes are TRBV10-1 and TRBJ1-1; D is unresolved. CDR3 length: 13 residues. Between the trimmed V and J ends, which lost 4 bases and 3 bases, there was a span of 9 bases. Germline assignment: CDR1 WNHNN and CDR2 SYGVQD (reference sequence). Here the CDR3 reads CASSGTLDTEAFF. DNA of the CDR3: TGCGCCAGCAGTGGGACTCTGGACACTGAAGCTTTCTTT.

This clone was seen once. The J gene is TRBJ2-5, the V gene TRBV10-3; 12 nucleotides line up with TRBD2. This CDR3 has 11 amino acids. V lost 9 bases, J lost 9 bases, and 2 bases stayed unmatched. Germline assignment: CDR1 ENHRY and CDR2 SYGVKD. The CDR3 DNA reads TGTGCCATAGGGACTAGCGGGTCCCAGTACTTC. Translating it yields CAIGTSGSQYF.

The chain employs TRBV2 and TRBJ1-5; unclear D gene. Trimming stripped 7 bases from V and 0 bases from J, with 7 bases between. The CDR3 spans 13 residues. Germline V gene data show CDR1 as SNHLY and CDR2 as FYNNEI. The CDR3 bases are TGTGCCAGCAAACTACTTAGCAATCAGCCCCAGCATTTT. The encoded protein is CASKLLSNQPQHF.

This chain links TRBV27 with TRBJ1-6, with TRBD1 identical over 7 bases. V shed 6 bases, J shed 8 bases, and the junction held 13 bases outside the gene matches. This CDR3 region has 16 residues. Germline V gene data show CDR1 as MNHEY and CDR2 as SMNVEV (reference sequence). The CDR3 bases are TGTGCCAGCAGACAGACTCCGGGACAGAGATATTCACCCCTCCACTTT. Residues: CASRQTPGQRYSPLHF.

The genes are TRBV11-1 and TRBJ2-7; 9 bases map to TRBD1. Germline loops: CDR1 SGHAT, CDR2 FQDESV (reference sequence). The CDR3 totals 14 residues. The J segment lost 7 bases and the V segment lost 8 bases, leaving 12 bases of the junction unmatched. CDR3 coding DNA: TGTGCCAGCGGCAGTCGGGACAGGGCGTGGGAGCAGTACTTC. It is translated as CASGSRDRAWEQYF.

The chain uses TRBV5-1 and TRBJ2-1; D gene unclear. CDR3 length: 12 residues. CDR1 and CDR2 from the germline V gene are SGHRS and YFSETQ. The V gene lost 0 bases and the J gene lost 10 bases, with 8 bases spanning the gap. The CDR3 coding sequence is TGCGCCAGCAGCTTGGTGGGGATGGAGCAGTTCTTC. Amino acid sequence: CASSLVGMEQFF.

For the CDR3, the DNA is TGCAGCGTTGCAGGGGGCCCGGGAGGCAATCAGCCCCAGCATTTT. It encodes CSVAGGPGGNQPQHF. This sequence joins TRBV29-1 and TRBJ1-5, with 8 bases matching TRBD1. The germline gives CDR1 SQVTM, CDR2 ANQGSEA. V shed 4 bases, J shed 2 bases, and the junction held 7 bases outside the gene matches. The CDR3 has 15 residues.

This chain joins TRBV21-1 and TRBJ2-7; the D call TRBD1 from the table was never checked on the DNA. TRBV21-1 is described as a pseudogene. CDR3 length: 11 residues. The CDR3 loop is CASSRAYEQYV. CDR3 nucleotides: TGTGCCAGCAGCAGGGCCTACGAGCAGTACGTC.

The chain employs TRBV27 and TRBJ2-2; a weak D match, TRBD1 (6 bases). V lost 6 bases and J 7 bases, leaving 18 bases between the germline ends. Germline V gives CDR1 MNHEY, CDR2 SMNVEV (reference sequence). The CDR3 is 15 residues long. Here the CDR3 reads CASRTLQGRFGELFF. CDR3 nucleotide sequence: TGTGCCAGCAGAACCTTACAGGGAAGATTCGGGGAGCTGTTTTTT.

The CDR3 loop reads CASISNDRTYEQYF. For the CDR3, the DNA is TGTGCCAGCATTTCTAACGACAGAACCTACGAGCAGTACTTC. The J gene is TRBJ2-7, the V gene TRBV6-1, with D tentatively TRBD1 (5 bases). This CDR3 has 14 residues. Trimming shortened V by 7 bases and J by 2 bases, and 15 bases separated the two germline ends. Germline V gene lookup returns CDR1 MNHNS and CDR2 SASEGT.

The chain carries TRBV5-1 and TRBJ1-3; D is ambiguous. Germline-derived CDR1 and CDR2 are SGHRS and YFSETQ. The CDR3 contains 15 residues. Between the trimmed V and J ends, which lost 4 bases and 0 bases, there was a span of 11 bases. CDR3 residues: CASSPGRDSGNTIYF. The CDR3 DNA reads as TGCGCCAGCAGCCCAGGACGGGACTCTGGAAACACCATATATTTT.

The chain uses TRBV11-2 and TRBJ1-2; D gene ambiguous. Germline V lookup: CDR1 SGHAT, CDR2 FQNNGV. The CDR3 runs 15 residues. V was trimmed by 0 bases and J by 1 base, leaving 9 bases between them. The CDR3 sequence: CASSLDRTVNYGYTF. The CDR3 DNA reads as TGTGCCAGCAGCTTAGATCGAACAGTTAACTATGGCTACACCTTC.

This chain joins TRBV28 and TRBJ2-5; 9 nucleotides line up with TRBD1. After removal of 7 bases from V and 4 bases from J, the junction contained 1 base not matched to a gene. The CDR3 totals 12 residues. The germline gives CDR1 MDHEN, CDR2 SYDVKM. CDR3 sequence: CASKGQGETQYF. CDR3 in DNA: TGTGCCAGCAAGGGACAGGGAGAGACCCAGTACTTC.

The CDR3 DNA reads as TGTGCCATCAGTGCCGAGGGAGGGATCACTGAAGCTTTCTTT. Residues: CAISAEGGITEAFF. This chain uses TRBV10-3 with TRBJ1-1, with D unresolved. From germline, CDR1 is ENHRY and CDR2 SYGVKD. CDR3 size: 14 residues. V was trimmed by 4 bases and J by 4 bases, leaving 13 bases between them.

This clone was seen a single time. The chain uses TRBV4-1 and TRBJ1-2; 8 bases line up with TRBD1. CDR1 and CDR2 (germline): MGHRA, YSYEKL. CDR3 length: 17 amino acids. The V and J ends lost 0 bases and 6 bases, in that order; junction bases with no gene match: 12. CDR3 amino acids: CASSQDRAGGEKDGYTF. Here the CDR3 DNA reads TGCGCCAGCAGCCAAGATCGGGCAGGGGGCGAGAAGGATGGCTACACCTTC.

The rearrangement uses TRBV6-5 and TRBJ2-1, with D maybe TRBD1 (5 bases). Germline V gene data show CDR1 as MNHEY and CDR2 as SVGAGI. The CDR3 contains 15 residues. V was shortened by 6 bases and J by 2 bases, with 14 bases between the two germline ends. The CDR3 is CASRKDISPYNEQFF. The CDR3 DNA reads TGTGCCAGCAGAAAGGACATCTCCCCCTACAATGAGCAGTTCTTC.

In DNA form, the CDR3 reads TGTGCCAGCAGCTTGGATACTCTGGGGACAGGGGATTCACCCCTCCACTTT. Translating gives CASSLDTLGTGDSPLHF. The chain has TRBV5-5 and TRBJ1-6, with 10 nucleotides matching TRBD1. The ends lost 0 bases at V and 8 bases at J; junction bases unmatched: 8. This CDR3 has 17 amino acids. Germline V gene lookup returns CDR1 SGHKS and CDR2 YYEKEE (reference sequence).

V gene TRBV18 combines with J gene TRBJ1-1, with D possibly TRBD1 on 5 matching bases. The germline V and J ends were trimmed by 3 bases and 0 bases, with 11 bases remaining between them. This CDR3 spans 15 amino acids. Germline-derived CDR1 and CDR2 are KGHSH and LQKENI. The CDR3 loop reads CASSPATVMNTEAFF. CDR3 nucleotide sequence: TGTGCCAGCTCACCCGCGACAGTCATGAACACTGAAGCTTTCTTT.

The chain recombines TRBV11-2 with TRBJ1-1; unclear D gene. The CDR3 is 17 amino acids. CDR1 and CDR2 from the germline V gene are SGHAT and FQNNGV. With 1 base removed from V and 4 bases from J, the gap between germline ends came to 19 bases. DNA for the CDR3: TGTGCCAGCAGCTTAGGGGTCAATGGATTCCAGGCCACTGAAGCTTTCTTT. Translation gives CASSLGVNGFQATEAFF. Using reference TRBV11-2 and TRBJ1-1 for the parts outside the CDR3, the full variable domain is EAGVAQSPRYKIIEKRQSVAFWCNPISGHATLYWYQQILGQGPKLLIQFQNNGVVDDSQLPKDRFSAERLKGVDSTLKIQPAKLEDSAVYLCASSLGVNGFQATEAFFGQGTRLTVV.

The V gene is TRBV7-9, the J gene TRBJ2-1; 9 bases are a match to TRBD2. CDR1 and CDR2 from the germline V gene are SEHNR and FQNEAQ (reference sequence). The CDR3 is 10 residues long. Trimming cost V 6 bases and J 15 bases; bases outside gene matches: 3. The CDR3 here is CASSGTSRFF. In DNA form, the CDR3 reads TGTGCCAGCAGTGGGACTAGCCGGTTCTTC.

The rearrangement uses TRBV7-2 and TRBJ2-7; 11 bases are shared with TRBD1. The germline CDR1 and CDR2 sequences are SGHTA and FQGNSA. Germline trimming cut 3 bases from V and 4 bases from J; bases unmatched to any gene: 5. CDR3 length equals 15 residues. CDR3 coding DNA: TGTGCCAGCAGCTTTACCGGGACAGGGGGTTACGAGCAGTACTTC. Translated, it gives CASSFTGTGGYEQYF.

This clone was seen a handful of times. This chain uses TRBV7-9 with TRBJ2-2, with 7 bases aligning to TRBD1. J lost 3 bases, V lost 5 bases, and 6 bases had no gene match. Germline CDR1 SEHNR, CDR2 FQNEAQ (reference sequence). The CDR3 totals 15 residues. CDR3: CASSPTGIYTGELFF. CDR3 nucleotide sequence: TGTGCCAGCAGCCCGACAGGGATATACACCGGGGAGCTGTTTTTT.